Presented here are 3 T cell receptor beta chains from one specimen sequenced in a study of blood T cells in healthy people across ages. A J-beta primer mix and a sample-barcoded 5' primer were used in a second PCR of about 7 to 12 cycles. From the 5' RACE reads, TCRdb called clonotypes with MiXCR, one entry per CDR3 protein. The sample consists of about 730,000 distinct CDR3 sequences, roughly 41% of them appearing once. Sample: blood. The receptors were gathered from a woman aged 60 to 75 in good health.

This chain connects TRBV7-2 to TRBJ1-4; D not certain. The CDR3 is made up of 16 amino acids. V lost 5 bases, J lost 0 bases, and 13 bases lay in between. The germline CDR1 and CDR2 sequences are SGHTA and FQGNSA. CDR3 DNA: TGTGCCAGCAGCCCCCGGACGACTGCAACTAATGAAAAACTGTTTTTT. Protein product: CASSPRTTATNEKLFF.

Worth noting for this clonotype: One end of the junction fails to match germline, which may point to a read error. The gene calls are TRBV7-2 and TRBJ2-3; maybe TRBD2 (7 bases). The CDR3 totals 17 residues. Germline V gene sequence: CDR1 SGHTA, CDR2 FQGNSA. The CDR3 reads CASSLGGRVAGTDMQYF. CDR3 DNA sequence: TGTGCCAGCAGCTTAGGGGGGCGGGTAGCGGGCACAGATATGCAGTATTTT. The complete variable domain, with remaining parts taken from reference TRBV7-2 and TRBJ2-3, reads GAGVSQSPSNKVTEKGKDVELRCDPISGHTALYWYRQSLGQGLEFLIYFQGNSAPDKSGLPSDRFSAERTGGSVSTLTIQRTQQEDSAVYLCASSLGGRVAGTDMQYFGPGTRLTVL.

The chain uses TRBV30 and TRBJ1-6; D gene unclear. Germline CDR1 and CDR2: GTSNPN and SVGIG (reference sequence). Trimming took 0 bases from V and 8 from J, leaving 5 bases between them. The CDR3 has 12 amino acids. The CDR3 nucleotides are TGTGCCTGGAGTGTTACCGATTCACCCCTCCACTTT. Translated: CAWSVTDSPLHF.